Listed here are 13 T cell receptor beta chains from one sample, sequenced in a study of spatial heterogeneity in lung cancer. Time point here: blood at routine non-recurrence follow-up after resection. Via MiXCR, TCRdb re-called the 5' RACE reads, giving one row per CDR3 protein. This sample has about 94,000 distinct CDR3 sequences, with roughly 21% found just once. The material was PBMCs, obtained at follow-up. These receptors originate from a male donor with early-stage non-small cell lung cancer.

This clonotype was counted many times. This rearrangement joins TRBV3-1 to TRBJ2-6; the D gene is possibly TRBD2 (5 bases). Germline loops: CDR1 LGHDT, CDR2 YNNKEL (reference sequence). Deletions cut 1 base from V and 2 bases from J, with 9 bases between. The CDR3 is 16 amino acids. The CDR3 loop is CASSQASFPGANVLTF. The CDR3 bases are TGTGCCAGCAGCCAAGCTAGCTTTCCTGGGGCCAACGTCCTGACTTTC.

The table lists this clonotype with a few counts. The genes are TRBV5-4 and TRBJ2-2; 9 nucleotides match TRBD1. Germline V gene lookup returns CDR1 SGHNT and CDR2 YYREEE (reference sequence). This CDR3 is built from 15 residues. V shed 4 bases and J 7 bases; nucleotides not matched to a gene: 8. DNA of the CDR3: TGTGCCAGCAGCCCTTGGACAGGGGAGATCGGGGAGCTGTTTTTT. Translation: CASSPWTGEIGELFF. Complete variable domain (other parts from reference TRBV5-4 and TRBJ2-2): ETGVTQSPTHLIKTRGQQVTLRCSSQSGHNTVSWYQQALGQGPQFIFQYYREEENGRGNFPPRFSGLQFPNYSSELNVNALELDDSALYLCASSPWTGEIGELFFGEGSRLTVL.

The genes are TRBV7-2 and TRBJ2-2; D is ambiguous. Germline CDR1 and CDR2: SGHTA and FQGNSA. CDR3 size: 16 residues. Trimming removed 4 bases from V and 4 bases from J, with 16 bases in between. The chain's CDR3 is CASSSSGRTVTGELFF. CDR3 nucleotide sequence: TGTGCCAGCAGCTCTTCTGGTCGGACGGTCACCGGGGAGCTGTTTTTT.

This clonotype was detected a few times. The chain joins TRBV6-6 to TRBJ2-3, with unresolved D. This CDR3 has 13 amino acids. Trimming left V 2 bases short and J 6 bases short, with 9 bases between. The germline CDR1 and CDR2 sequences are MNHNY and SVGAGI (reference sequence). CDR3: CASSYDSADTQYF. The CDR3 DNA sequence: TGTGCCAGCAGTTACGATTCCGCGGATACGCAGTATTTT.

The V and J genes are TRBV9 and TRBJ1-4; D may be TRBD1 (5 bases). V gave up 0 bases and J gave up 7 bases, with 13 bases separating them. The germline V gene has CDR1 SGDLS and CDR2 YYNGEE. This CDR3 comprises 15 residues. The CDR3 DNA reads as TGTGCCAGCAGCGTAGAGGGGAGCCCACCTGAAAAACTGTTTTTT. Translated: CASSVEGSPPEKLFF.

V and J are TRBV12-5 and TRBJ2-1, with no clear D. CDR3 length: 16 amino acids. V lost 0 bases and J lost 7, with 16 bases in between. Germline CDR1 LGHNT, CDR2 FRNRAP. Here the CDR3 DNA reads TGTGCTAGTGGTTTGGTACTGGGGTCCGCCCGAAATGAGCAGTTCTTC. It translates to CASGLVLGSARNEQFF.

This clonotype was detected only a few times. The chain couples TRBV6-2 or TRBV6-3 to TRBJ2-7, with 10 bases fitting TRBD2. Germline CDR1 is MNHEY and CDR2 is SVGEGT. The CDR3 length is 19 residues. J was trimmed by 0 bases and V by 5 bases; bases with no gene match: 16. The CDR3 reads CASSRISGGPRLSSYEQYV. The CDR3 DNA follows: TGTGCCAGCAGTCGAATTAGCGGGGGGCCCCGTCTAAGCTCCTACGAGCAGTACGTC.

This chain's CDR3 is CAWRRSGTNTGELFF. CDR3 DNA: TGTGCCTGGAGGAGAAGCGGGACGAACACCGGGGAGCTGTTTTTT. V gene TRBV30 combines with J gene TRBJ2-2, with 7 nucleotides matching TRBD2. The trim removed 3 bases at V and 0 bases at J, leaving 4 bases unmatched. CDR3 length: 15 residues. CDR1 GTSNPN and CDR2 SVGIG come from the germline V gene (reference sequence).

The chain couples TRBV15 to TRBJ1-1, with 10 nucleotides matching TRBD1. Germline V CDR1 and CDR2: LNHNV, YYDKDF (reference sequence). J lost 5 bases, V lost 4 bases, and 1 base had no gene match. CDR3 length: 13 residues. As DNA, the CDR3 is TGTGCCACCAGCAAGGACAGGGGGACTGAAGCTTTCTTT. It translates to CATSKDRGTEAFF.

This clonotype was seen repeatedly, ten times or more. The J gene is TRBJ1-1, the V gene TRBV20-1, with D hard to call. Germline V CDR1 and CDR2: DFQATT, SNEGSKA (reference sequence). V was trimmed by 2 bases and J by 2 bases, leaving 6 bases between them. The CDR3 runs to 12 residues. For the CDR3, the DNA is TGCAGTGCTAGAACACATAACACTGAAGCTTTCTTT. This encodes CSARTHNTEAFF.

In this sample, this clonotype turned up a few times. This chain uses TRBV6-5 with TRBJ1-1, with 9 bases matching TRBD1. This CDR3 comprises 15 residues. Germline CDR1 and CDR2: MNHEY and SVGAGI. With V trimmed by 4 bases and J by 4 bases, 7 bases remained unmatched. CDR3 amino acids: CASSFLQGAFTEAFF. The CDR3 region has the DNA TGTGCCAGCAGTTTCTTACAGGGGGCATTCACTGAAGCTTTCTTT.

The chain is built from TRBV9 and TRBJ2-5; 8 bases are shared with TRBD1. The length of the CDR3 is 13 residues. CDR1 is SGDLS, CDR2 YYNGEE, per germline. V was pared by 4 bases and J by 7 bases, with 6 bases of the junction left unmatched. The CDR3 is CASSSDRVGTQYF. CDR3 DNA: TGTGCCAGCAGCTCGGACAGGGTGGGGACCCAGTACTTC.

The gene calls are TRBV11-2 and TRBJ2-1, with 7 nucleotides matching TRBD1. The CDR3 is 18 residues long. V shed 4 bases, J shed 8 bases, and the junction held 20 bases outside the gene matches. In germline, CDR1 is SGHAT, CDR2 FQNNGV. CDR3 amino acids: CASSSTGWGTDHNDEQFF. For the CDR3, the DNA is TGTGCCAGCAGCTCGACAGGGTGGGGGACCGATCACAATGATGAGCAGTTCTTC. The full variable domain, with the rest looked up from reference TRBV11-2 and TRBJ2-1, is EAGVAQSPRYKIIEKRQSVAFWCNPISGHATLYWYQQILGQGPKLLIQFQNNGVVDDSQLPKDRFSAERLKGVDSTLKIQPAKLEDSAVYLCASSSTGWGTDHNDEQFFGPGTRLTVL.